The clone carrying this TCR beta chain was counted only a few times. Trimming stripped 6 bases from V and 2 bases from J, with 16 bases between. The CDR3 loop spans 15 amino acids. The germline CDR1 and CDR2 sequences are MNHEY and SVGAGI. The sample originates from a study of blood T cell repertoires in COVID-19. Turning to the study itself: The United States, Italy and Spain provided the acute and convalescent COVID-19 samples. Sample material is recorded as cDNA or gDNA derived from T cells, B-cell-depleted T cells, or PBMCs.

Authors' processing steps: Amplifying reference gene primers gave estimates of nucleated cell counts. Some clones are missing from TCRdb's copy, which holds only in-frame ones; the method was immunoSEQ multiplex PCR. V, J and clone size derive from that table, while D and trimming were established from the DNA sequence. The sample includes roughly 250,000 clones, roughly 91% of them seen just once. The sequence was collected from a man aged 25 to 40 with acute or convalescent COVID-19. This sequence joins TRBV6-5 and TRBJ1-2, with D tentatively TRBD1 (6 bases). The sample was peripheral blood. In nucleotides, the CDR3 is TGTGCCAGCAGGCCACCGGGACAACAAAACTATGGCTACACCTTC. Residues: CASRPPGQQNYGYTF.